This T cell receptor (beta chain) was sequenced for a study of T cell changes during pregnancy in multiple sclerosis. Sequencing was performed with immunoSEQ multiplex PCR; in TCRdb, only in-frame clones are kept and a portion is missing. In the table there are tens of thousands of clones, 90% to 95% of which are singletons. The CDR3 is 17 amino acids. V was shortened by 3 bases and J by 6 bases, with 21 bases between the two germline ends. Germline lookup yields CDR1 LNHDA and CDR2 SQIVND (reference sequence). This clonotype was obtained from a female donor in good health, enrolled as a control in a pregnancy study. The chain carries TRBV19 and TRBJ1-5; D remains ambiguous. The material sequenced was peripheral blood, taken in the second trimester of pregnancy. The CDR3 sequence is CASSIEWSPAWSQPQHF. The CDR3 DNA reads as TGTGCCAGTAGTATTGAGTGGTCGCCGGCATGGAGTCAGCCCCAGCATTTT.